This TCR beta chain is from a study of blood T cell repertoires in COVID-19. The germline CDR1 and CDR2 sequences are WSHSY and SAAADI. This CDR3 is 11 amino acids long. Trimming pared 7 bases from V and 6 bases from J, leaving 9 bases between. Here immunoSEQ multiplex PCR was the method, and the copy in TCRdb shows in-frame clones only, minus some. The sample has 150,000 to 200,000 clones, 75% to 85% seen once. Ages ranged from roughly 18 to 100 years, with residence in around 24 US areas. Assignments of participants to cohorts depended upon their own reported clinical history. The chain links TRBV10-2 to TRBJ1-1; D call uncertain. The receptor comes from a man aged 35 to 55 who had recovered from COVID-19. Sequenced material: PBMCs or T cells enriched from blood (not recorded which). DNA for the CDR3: TGCGCCAGCACCGAGGGTTCTGAAGCTTTCTTT. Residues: CASTEGSEAFF.